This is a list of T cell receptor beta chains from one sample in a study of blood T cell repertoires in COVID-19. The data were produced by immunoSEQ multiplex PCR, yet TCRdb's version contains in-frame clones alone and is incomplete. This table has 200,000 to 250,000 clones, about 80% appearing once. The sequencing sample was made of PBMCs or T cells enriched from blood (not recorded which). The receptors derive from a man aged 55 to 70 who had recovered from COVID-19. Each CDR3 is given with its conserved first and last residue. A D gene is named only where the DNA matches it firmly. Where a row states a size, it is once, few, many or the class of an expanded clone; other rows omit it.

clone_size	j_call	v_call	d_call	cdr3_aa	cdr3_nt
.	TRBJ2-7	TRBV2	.	CASSEFFGGSSYEQYF	TGTGCCAGCAGTGAATTTTTTGGCGGCAGCTCCTACGAGCAGTACTTC
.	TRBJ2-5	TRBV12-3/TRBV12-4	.	CASSRQVETQYF	TGTGCCAGCAGTAGACAGGTGGAGACCCAGTACTTC
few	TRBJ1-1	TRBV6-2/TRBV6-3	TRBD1	CASSYLNRGEAFF	TGTGCCAGCAGTTACTTAAACAGGGGTGAAGCTTTCTTT
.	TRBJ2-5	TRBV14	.	CASSQEALRETQYF	TGTGCCAGCAGCCAAGAAGCGCTCCGGGAGACCCAGTACTTC
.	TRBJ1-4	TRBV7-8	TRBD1	CASSLEDRGGGEKLFF	TGTGCCAGCAGCTTAGAGGACAGGGGAGGTGGTGAAAAACTGTTTTTT
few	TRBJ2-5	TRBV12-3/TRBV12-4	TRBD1	CASSPGQQETQYF	TGTGCCAGCAGCCCGGGACAGCAAGAGACCCAGTACTTC
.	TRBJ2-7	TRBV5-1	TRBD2	CASSPSSGGSFEQYF	TGCGCCAGCAGCCCATCTAGCGGGGGGTCTTTCGAGCAGTACTTC
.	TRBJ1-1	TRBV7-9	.	CASSLQRDTEAFF	TGTGCCAGCAGCTTACAGAGGGACACTGAAGCTTTCTTT
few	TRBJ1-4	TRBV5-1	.	CASCEGTNEKLFF	TGCGCCAGCTGTGAGGGAACTAATGAAAAACTGTTTTTT
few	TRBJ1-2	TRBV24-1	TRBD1	CATSDSRTGASNGYTF	TGTGCCACCAGTGATTCCCGGACAGGGGCAAGCAATGGCTACACCTTC
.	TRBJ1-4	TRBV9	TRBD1	CASSVRGRGEKLFF	TGTGCCAGCAGCGTCAGGGGGCGGGGTGAAAAACTGTTTTTT
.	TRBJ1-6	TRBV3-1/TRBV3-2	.	CASSQDFRSSYNSPLHF	TGTGCCAGCAGCCAAGATTTCAGAAGCTCCTATAATTCACCCCTCCACTTT
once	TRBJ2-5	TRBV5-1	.	CASSGAVQETQYF	TGCGCCAGCAGTGGGGCGGTCCAAGAGACCCAGTACTTC
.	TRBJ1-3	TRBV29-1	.	CSITGSVSGNTIYF	TGCAGCATTACAGGCTCGGTCTCTGGAAACACCATATATTTT
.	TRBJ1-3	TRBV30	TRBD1	CAWSPSWTGAGNTIYF	TGTGCCTGGAGTCCAAGCTGGACAGGGGCTGGAAACACCATATATTTT
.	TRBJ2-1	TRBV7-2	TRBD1	CASSSAQGVRNEQFF	TGTGCCAGCAGCTCTGCCCAGGGGGTCCGCAATGAGCAGTTCTTC
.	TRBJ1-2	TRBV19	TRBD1	CASSPTGARGYTF	TGTGCCAGTAGTCCGACAGGGGCGAGGGGCTACACCTTC
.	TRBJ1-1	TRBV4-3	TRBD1	CASSQETGAWAFF	TGCGCCAGCAGCCAAGAGACAGGGGCTTGGGCTTTCTTT